The clone carrying this TCR beta chain was counted a few times. What it binds is not known. The sample belongs to a study of T-cell memory formation after mild COVID-19. CDR3 length: 12 amino acids. V gave up 5 bases and J gave up 6 bases, with 8 bases separating them. TCRdb called the 5' RACE reads again in MiXCR, with one record for every CDR3 protein. The sample lists 450,000 or so distinct CDR3 sequences, roughly 23% occurring once. Findings of the study overall: Day 37-peaking second-wave clones had unconfirmed SARS-CoV-2 specificity.

This chain joins TRBV12-3 or TRBV12-4 and TRBJ1-5; no reliable D call. Sequencing was performed on PBMCs or a T cell subset sorted from them (not recorded which). This clonotype originated in an adult woman who had mild COVID-19 (a few samples of this study predate the infection). Cell type and time point are not known. In nucleotides, the CDR3 is TGTGCCAGCAGTCCCTCCAGTCAGCCCCAGCATTTT. Its translation: CASSPSSQPQHF.